These 4 T cell receptor beta chains were all obtained from the same sample, sequenced in a study of graft-versus-host responses after intestinal transplantation. Libraries were prepared by immunoSEQ multiplex PCR; TCRdb keeps only in-frame clonotypes and omits some of them. The sample contains 50,000 to 75,000 clones, roughly 90% of which appear only once. Processing of graft tissue released intraepithelial and lamina propria lymphocytes. Specimen: ileum tissue, collected 350 to 400 days after transplant. The receptors shown here come from a human patient who received an intestinal transplant, so some T cells may come from the graft donor.

The chain carries TRBV5-1 and TRBJ2-7; the D gene is possibly TRBD1 (6 bases). CDR1 SGHRS and CDR2 YFSETQ come from the germline V gene. Trimming stripped 5 bases from V and 5 bases from J, with 14 bases between. The CDR3 has 13 residues. The CDR3 DNA sequence: TGCGCCAGCAGTACACAGGGAGCAAACGAGCAGTACTTC. It encodes CASSTQGANEQYF.

The chain is built from TRBV2 and TRBJ2-7; unclear D gene. The germline V gene encodes CDR1 SNHLY and CDR2 FYNNEI. This CDR3 has 14 amino acids. V lost 3 bases to trimming and J lost 3 bases, with 12 bases between them. CDR3 in amino acids: CASSDGRDFYEQYF. DNA for the CDR3: TGTGCCAGCAGTGACGGTAGAGACTTCTACGAGCAGTACTTC.

There are a few counts of this clone. V is TRBV14 and J is TRBJ2-3; D is uncertain. Trimming left V 3 bases short and J 4 bases short, with 8 bases between. The CDR3 is 13 residues long. Germline values: CDR1 SGHDN, CDR2 FVKESK. The CDR3 protein is CASSQSGADTQYF. CDR3 coding DNA: TGTGCCAGCAGCCAGTCAGGCGCAGATACGCAGTATTTT.

This clone was seen only once. The chain has TRBV25-1 and TRBJ1-1; TRBD1 might be the D (6 bases). Germline-derived CDR1 and CDR2 are MGHDK and SYGVNS. V lost 3 bases to trimming and J lost 12 bases, with 14 bases between them. This CDR3 spans 12 amino acids. Here the CDR3 DNA reads TGTGCCAGCAGTGATCCGGGGGCAGAAACTTTCTTT. It codes for CASSDPGAETFF.